This T cell receptor (beta chain) was retrieved from a study of blood T cell repertoires in COVID-19. Overall study: Whether acute or convalescent, the COVID-19 samples came from the United States, Italy and Spain.

CDR3 length: 12 residues. Germline lookup yields CDR1 WSHSY and CDR2 SAAADI. V was shortened by 8 bases and J by 7 bases, with 12 bases between the two germline ends. Within 2 weeks of study entry, exposed participants had contacted a PCR-confirmed or clinician-diagnosed COVID-19 case. Assay: immunoSEQ multiplex PCR; the TCRdb copy retains only in-frame clones and omits some. The data hold approximately 260,000 clones, with about 85% observed a single time. J is TRBJ1-5 and V is TRBV10-2, with D unclear. This TCR was recovered from a woman aged 50 to 60 who had been exposed to COVID-19. Input material: PBMCs or T cells enriched from blood (not recorded which). The CDR3 is CASGIQSQPQHF. In DNA form, the CDR3 reads TGCGCCAGCGGAATACAGTCCCAGCCCCAGCATTTT.